Each of the 30 T cell receptor beta chains below was sequenced from the same sample in a study of CXCR3-negative and CXCR3-positive naive CD8 T cells. Study results and caveats: Researchers report that CXCR3-positive naive cells carry more hydrophobic TRB CDR3s than CXCR3-negative naive cells.

No cognate antigen is known for these TCRs. The libraries of TRB cDNA were prepared using 5' RACE with UMI labels. TCRdb re-called the 5' RACE reads; every CDR3 protein appears as one record, without DNA. Its table lists 90,000 to 150,000 distinct CDR3 sequences. The specimen sequenced was naive CXCR3+ CD8+ T cells from blood. Subset in this sample: CD45RO-CCR7+CD27+CD95- naive CD8+ T cells expressing CXCR3 (TNR3+). Source of these receptors: a human donor in good health. Some clones in this sample may be carry-over from other donors' samples.

V is TRBV18 and J is TRBJ1-5; TCRdb selects TRBD1, and the lack of DNA leaves this call unchecked. The germline CDR1 and CDR2 sequences are KGHSH and LQKENI. This CDR3 spans 16 amino acids. CDR3: CASSPGVGSGPQPQHF.

The chain is built from TRBV7-9 and TRBJ2-7; TCRdb designates TRBD2, a call that cannot be tested without DNA. CDR1 and CDR2 (germline): SEHNR, FQNEAQ (reference sequence). This CDR3 is 16 amino acids long. CDR3: CASSSTRLAVIYEQYF.

The chain recombines TRBV29-1 with TRBJ2-1; TCRdb's D gene call, TRBD2, goes unchecked for lack of DNA. Germline V gene data show CDR1 as SQVTM and CDR2 as ANQGSEA. This CDR3 is 15 amino acids long. CDR3 protein: CSVPPGTSGPHEQFF.

The genes are TRBV28 and TRBJ2-5; checking the TCRdb D call of TRBD1 is not possible without DNA. The CDR3 extends over 14 amino acids. Germline assignment: CDR1 MDHEN and CDR2 SYDVKM. CDR3 sequence: CASSSVGAQETQYF.

J is TRBJ2-3 and V is TRBV7-2; TCRdb calls TRBD2, which cannot be checked without DNA. This CDR3 region has 17 residues. CDR1 is SGHTA and CDR2 is FQGNSA in the germline V gene. The CDR3 here is CASSLVGASGGRDTQYF.

The rearrangement joins TRBV10-3 to TRBJ2-7. Looked up from germline, CDR1 is ENHRY and CDR2 is SYGVKD. There are 11 residues in the CDR3. CDR3 region: CAISHSYEQYF.

V usage is TRBV29-1 and J usage is TRBJ1-2; TCRdb outputs TRBD1, but without DNA this stays unchecked. CDR3 length: 15 amino acids. Germline CDR1 SQVTM, CDR2 ANQGSEA. The CDR3 sequence: CSVEDQKGRDYGYTF.

The J gene is TRBJ2-5, the V gene TRBV3-1; TCRdb reports TRBD2, a call that lacks DNA to check it against. Germline lookup yields CDR1 LGHDT and CDR2 YNNKEL (reference sequence). The CDR3 extends over 13 amino acids. The chain's CDR3 is CASSQVAGETQYF.

This rearrangement joins TRBV24-1 to TRBJ2-2. The germline V gene encodes CDR1 KGHDR and CDR2 SFDVKD. CDR3 length: 15 amino acids. The CDR3: CATSDLTKNTGELFF.

The gene calls are TRBV29-1 and TRBJ1-2; TCRdb designates TRBD1, a call that cannot be tested without DNA. CDR3 size: 13 residues. The germline V gene encodes CDR1 SQVTM and CDR2 ANQGSEA. CDR3 sequence reads: CSAGQVSNYGYTF.

The chain couples TRBV7-9 to TRBJ1-1; TCRdb's D gene call, TRBD1, goes unchecked for lack of DNA. Per germline, CDR1 SEHNR and CDR2 FQNEAQ (reference sequence). The CDR3 runs to 14 residues. The CDR3: CASSPGQANTEAFF.

J is TRBJ1-2 and V is TRBV7-9. CDR3 length: 14 residues. Germline V CDR1 and CDR2: SEHNR, FQNEAQ (reference sequence). The CDR3 loop is CASSWGTTNYGYTF.

V and J are TRBV29-1 and TRBJ2-7; checking the TCRdb D call of TRBD2 is not possible without DNA. Per the germline V gene, CDR1 is SQVTM and CDR2 is ANQGSEA. This CDR3 spans 12 amino acids. This chain's CDR3 is CSVVTSGREQYF.

This CDR3 is CSARDRLHPLGEQYF. The genes are TRBV20-1 and TRBJ2-7; TCRdb's D call of TRBD1 is untestable without DNA. The CDR3 is made up of 15 amino acids. Germline CDR1 and CDR2: DFQATT and SNEGSKA (reference sequence).

This chain links TRBV9 with TRBJ1-6; no DNA is available, so the TRBD1 call from TCRdb remains unchecked. CDR1 and CDR2 (germline): SGDLS, YYNGEE. The CDR3 covers 15 residues. CDR3 protein: CASSVTGMGNSPLHF.

The chain couples TRBV29-1 to TRBJ2-5; TCRdb's D call of TRBD2 is untestable without DNA. CDR1 and CDR2 from the germline V gene are SQVTM and ANQGSEA. The CDR3 consists of 14 residues. The CDR3 spells CSVESQAGEETQYF.

CDR3 sequence reads: CASSSTQMTGLALHF. The genes are TRBV28 and TRBJ1-6; there is no DNA to check the TCRdb D call of TRBD1. The CDR3 is 15 residues long. Germline CDR1 and CDR2: MDHEN and SYDVKM.

The chain uses TRBV29-1 and TRBJ2-1; the TCRdb call, TRBD2, lacks DNA for checking. The CDR3 totals 14 residues. Germline V gene data show CDR1 as SQVTM and CDR2 as ANQGSEA. This chain's CDR3 is CSVGREEGYNEQFF.

V is TRBV12-3 or TRBV12-4 and J is TRBJ2-3; the D gene TCRdb calls, TRBD1, cannot be checked with no DNA. This CDR3 is 15 amino acids long. Here the CDR3 reads CASSRDRYYTDTQYF.

The chain uses TRBV19 and TRBJ2-7; as DNA is missing, the TRBD2 call by TCRdb cannot be tested. Germline V CDR1 and CDR2: LNHDA, SQIVND (reference sequence). This CDR3 comprises 15 residues. CDR3 protein: CASSISSGGSYEQYF. Full variable domain (rest looked up from reference TRBV19 and TRBJ2-7): DGGITQSPKYLFRKEGQNVTLSCEQNLNHDAMYWYRQDPGQGLRLIYYSQIVNDFQKGDIAEGYSVSREKKESFPLTVTSAQKNPTAFYLCASSISSGGSYEQYFGPGTRLTVT.

This chain connects TRBV28 to TRBJ2-5; TCRdb proposes TRBD1, but this gene call is untestable without DNA. Germline lookup yields CDR1 MDHEN and CDR2 SYDVKM. There are 12 residues in the CDR3. The CDR3 here is CASSPGVETQYF.

This rearrangement joins TRBV5-1 to TRBJ1-6; TCRdb's D gene call, TRBD1, goes unchecked for lack of DNA. The CDR3 consists of 14 residues. Germline V gene lookup returns CDR1 SGHRS and CDR2 YFSETQ. CDR3 amino acids: CASSLEAGFSPLHF.

The V call is TRBV11-2, the J call TRBJ2-2; TCRdb picks TRBD2, but there is no DNA to check that call. The CDR3 is 13 residues long. Germline V gene data show CDR1 as SGHAT and CDR2 as FQNNGV. CDR3 amino acids: CASSLLALGELFF.

The chain carries TRBV5-1 and TRBJ2-1; the D gene TCRdb calls, TRBD2, cannot be checked with no DNA. Germline V gene data show CDR1 as SGHRS and CDR2 as YFSETQ. The CDR3 runs to 14 residues. The CDR3 spells CASKAADSYNEQFF.

V is TRBV19 and J is TRBJ2-7; TCRdb's D call, TRBD1, is unchecked because there is no DNA. Germline V gene lookup returns CDR1 LNHDA and CDR2 SQIVND (reference sequence). CDR3 length: 16 amino acids. CDR3 residues: CASSISPVPESYEQYF.

The genes are TRBV27 and TRBJ2-3; checking the TCRdb D call of TRBD1 is not possible without DNA. The CDR3 has 16 residues. Germline values: CDR1 MNHEY, CDR2 SMNVEV (reference sequence). CDR3 protein: CASSLDQGARADTQYF.

J is TRBJ2-5 and V is TRBV6-5. Germline V gene lookup returns CDR1 MNHEY and CDR2 SVGAGI. This CDR3 contains 14 residues. CDR3 sequence reads: CASSYRLTQETQYF.

V is TRBV7-9 and J is TRBJ2-1; no DNA is available, so the TRBD1 call from TCRdb remains unchecked. Germline CDR1 is SEHNR and CDR2 is FQNEAQ (reference sequence). There are 21 residues in the CDR3. This CDR3 is CASSSPGRRRTHEGYYNEQFF.

The CDR3 protein is CASSGNTAYEQYF. J is TRBJ2-7 and V is TRBV28. The CDR3 is 13 residues long. CDR1 and CDR2 (germline): MDHEN, SYDVKM. Full variable domain (rest looked up from reference TRBV28 and TRBJ2-7): DVKVTQSSRYLVKRTGEKVFLECVQDMDHENMFWYRQDPGLGLRLIYFSYDVKMKEKGDIPEGYSVSREKKERFSLILESASTNQTSMYLCASSGNTAYEQYFGPGTRLTVT.

The chain combines TRBV29-1 with TRBJ2-7. CDR1 is SQVTM, CDR2 ANQGSEA, per germline. The CDR3 consists of 12 residues. CDR3 residues: CSVEDLSGEQYF.